The clone carrying this T cell receptor (beta chain) was counted ten times or more. Between the trimmed V and J ends, which lost 6 bases and 7 bases, there was a span of 13 bases. CDR3 length: 13 residues. Germline V gene data show CDR1 as SGHTA and CDR2 as FQGNSA. Unique molecular identifiers were incorporated during preparation of the TCRbeta library. A single record per CDR3 protein comes from TCRdb applying MiXCR to the PCR reads. The repertoire holds some 200,000 distinct CDR3 sequences, with approximately 14% as singletons. The data are from a study of T-cell reconstitution after alpha-beta-depleted transplantation in children.

Sequencing used PBMCs from the stem cell graft donor, obtained from the stem cell graft. This rearrangement joins TRBV7-2 to TRBJ2-1; D gene ambiguous. This TCR was sampled from a human donor who donated a stem cell graft to a child with acute lymphoblastic leukemia. CDR3 in amino acids: CASRFNTGNEQFF. In nucleotides, the CDR3 is TGTGCCAGCAGGTTCAACACCGGGAATGAGCAGTTCTTC.